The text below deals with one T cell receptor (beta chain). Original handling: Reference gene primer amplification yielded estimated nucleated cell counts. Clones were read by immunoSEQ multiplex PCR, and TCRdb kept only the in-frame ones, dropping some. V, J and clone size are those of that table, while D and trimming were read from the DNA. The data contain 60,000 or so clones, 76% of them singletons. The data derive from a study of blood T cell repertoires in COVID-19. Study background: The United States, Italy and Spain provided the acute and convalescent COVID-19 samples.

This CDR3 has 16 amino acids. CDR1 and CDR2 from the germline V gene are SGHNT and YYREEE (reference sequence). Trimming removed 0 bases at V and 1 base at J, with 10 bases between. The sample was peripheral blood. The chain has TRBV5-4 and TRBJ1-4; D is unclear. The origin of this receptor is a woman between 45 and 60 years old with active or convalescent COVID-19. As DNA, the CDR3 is TGTGCCAGCAGCTTGGACAGTATGGGAACTAATGAAAAACTGTTTTTT. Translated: CASSLDSMGTNEKLFF.